What follows are 11 T cell receptor beta chains derived from one specimen sequenced in a study of OX40 agonist ivuxolimab in advanced cancers. Measured with immunoSEQ multiplex PCR; TCRdb has only the in-frame clones, and not every one. This sample yields some 57,000 clones, of which more than 75% are seen a single time; 1.1% belongs to the top ten. The starting material was CD4+ or CD8+ T cells sorted from blood, obtained in a trial of the OX40 agonist ivuxolimab. The receptors shown here come from an adult with an advanced solid tumor such as melanoma, head and neck, liver or kidney cancer.

The chain has TRBV7-9 and TRBJ2-7; TRBD2 might be the D (6 bases). The V end lost 5 bases, the J end lost 4 bases, and 18 bases lay between the germline ends. The CDR3 is made up of 15 amino acids. The germline V gene encodes CDR1 SEHNR and CDR2 FQNEAQ (reference sequence). Here the CDR3 reads CASSLGQPGDYEQYF. CDR3 nucleotides: TGTGCCAGCAGCCTTGGCCAACCGGGAGATTACGAGCAGTACTTC. Complete variable domain (other parts from reference TRBV7-9 and TRBJ2-7): DTGVSQNPRHKITKRGQNVTFRCDPISEHNRLYWYRQTLGQGPEFLTYFQNEAQLEKSRLLSDRFSAERPKGSFSTLEIQRTEQGDSAMYLCASSLGQPGDYEQYFGPGTRLTVT.

This sequence joins TRBV7-2 and TRBJ2-7; D possibly corresponds to TRBD1 (6 bases). CDR3 size: 15 residues. V shed 1 base and J shed 1 base, with 11 bases lying between them. CDR1 SGHTA and CDR2 FQGNSA come from the germline V gene. DNA of the CDR3: TGTGCCAGCAGCTTAGAGGGACACTCATCCTACGAGCAGTACTTC. This sequence encodes CASSLEGHSSYEQYF.

DNA of the CDR3: TGTGCCAGCAGCTACTTAGGCGGGACGAGAAACACTGAAGCTTTCTTT. It codes for CASSYLGGTRNTEAFF. The chain has TRBV28 and TRBJ1-1, with a weak D call TRBD1 (5 bases). Germline lookup yields CDR1 MDHEN and CDR2 SYDVKM. V lost 6 bases, J lost 2 bases, and 19 bases lay in between. This CDR3 spans 16 amino acids.

The chain's CDR3 is CASRDRALYGYTF. As DNA, the CDR3 is TGCGCCAGCCGGGACAGGGCCCTATATGGCTACACCTTC. This chain links TRBV5-1 with TRBJ1-2, with TRBD1 identical over 9 bases. V was clipped by 7 bases and J by 5 bases; unmatched bases: 6. Per the germline V gene, CDR1 is SGHRS and CDR2 is YFSETQ. This CDR3 has 13 residues.

The chain recombines TRBV18 with TRBJ1-1; perhaps TRBD1 as D (5 bases). The CDR3 extends over 11 amino acids. Trimming left V 3 bases short and J 8 bases short, with 7 bases between. Germline CDR1 and CDR2: KGHSH and LQKENI. CDR3: CASSPQGEAFF. CDR3 bases: TGTGCCAGCTCACCCCAGGGAGAAGCTTTCTTT.

The CDR3 is CASRPTSADTQYF. Written as DNA, the CDR3 is TGTGCCAGCCGTCCGACTAGCGCAGATACGCAGTATTTT. V gene TRBV6-5 combines with J gene TRBJ2-3, with TRBD2 matching 8 bases. Trimming took 8 bases from V and 4 from J; bases not matched to a gene: 5. Germline V gives CDR1 MNHEY, CDR2 SVGAGI. The CDR3 is 13 amino acids.

The rearrangement links TRBV6-5 to TRBJ1-2, with D possibly being TRBD1 (6 bases). Germline lookup yields CDR1 MNHEY and CDR2 SVGAGI. V lost 5 bases to trimming and J lost 6 bases, with 13 bases between them. The CDR3 length is 13 residues. The CDR3 reads CASSLQGRDGYTF. CDR3 coding DNA: TGTGCCAGCAGTCTACAGGGTAGGGATGGCTACACCTTC.

V is TRBV2 and J is TRBJ1-5; D not resolved. Trimming took 3 bases from V and 9 from J, leaving 12 bases between them. This CDR3 comprises 13 residues. Germline V gives CDR1 SNHLY, CDR2 FYNNEI. CDR3 in amino acids: CASSDKGGLPQHF. CDR3 DNA: TGTGCCAGCAGTGATAAGGGAGGTCTGCCCCAGCATTTT.

V usage is TRBV29-1 and J usage is TRBJ2-5; 8 bases line up with TRBD2. The CDR3 has 12 amino acids. The germline gives CDR1 SQVTM, CDR2 ANQGSEA. J gave up 5 bases and V 4 bases, and 3 bases lay outside the gene matches. The CDR3 loop is CSVGQRGETQYF. CDR3 nucleotides: TGCAGCGTTGGCCAGCGGGGGGAGACCCAGTACTTC. The variable domain in full, completed from reference TRBV29-1 and TRBJ2-5, reads SAVISQKPSRDICQRGTSLTIQCQVDSQVTMMFWYRQQPGQSLTLIATANQGSEATYESGFVIDKFPISRPNLTFSTLTVSNMSPEDSSIYLCSVGQRGETQYFGPGTRLLVL.

The chain recombines TRBV10-3 with TRBJ1-1, with D possibly being TRBD1 (6 bases). V was pared by 6 bases and J by 3 bases, with 11 bases between. This CDR3 contains 13 residues. CDR1 ENHRY and CDR2 SYGVKD come from the germline V gene. This CDR3 reads CAISARGDTEAFF. DNA of the CDR3: TGTGCCATCAGCGCCAGGGGAGACACTGAAGCTTTCTTT.

The genes are TRBV25-1 and TRBJ2-1, with TRBD1 matching 7 bases. The CDR3 extends over 14 amino acids. The germline gives CDR1 MGHDK, CDR2 SYGVNS. The J segment lost 4 bases and the V segment lost 6 bases, leaving 6 bases of the junction unmatched. DNA of the CDR3: TGTGCCAGCAGGGAGACAGGGTATTACAATGAGCAGTTCTTC. Translating it yields CASRETGYYNEQFF.